This T cell receptor beta chain was sequenced during a study of blood T cell repertoires in COVID-19. This CDR3 contains 15 residues. CDR1 and CDR2 (germline): SGHTA, FQGNSA. Losses at the gene ends were 5 bases for V and 0 bases for J; bases not matched to a gene: 6. Only in-frame clones appear in the TCRdb table, and some are missing; sequencing was by immunoSEQ multiplex PCR. The sample holds about 42,000 clones, approximately 86% seen once. The chain employs TRBV7-2 and TRBJ1-2; 7 bases fit TRBD1. The sample taken for sequencing was peripheral blood. This TCR came from a man between 45 and 60 years old with active COVID-19. CDR3 nucleotide sequence: TGTGCCAGCAGCCTCGACAGGGTCTCTAACTATGGCTACACCTTC. Translated, it gives CASSLDRVSNYGYTF.